This T cell receptor beta chain was sequenced in a study of T cells in Graves' hyperthyroidism and ophthalmopathy. Points from the study as a whole: Among clonotypes expanded in thyroid above 0.001, most were also found in blood.

Trimming at V came to 2 bases and at J to 1 base, leaving 4 bases not matched to a gene. Per the germline V gene, CDR1 is SGHNT and CDR2 is YENEEA. This CDR3 is 17 amino acids long. Among ophthalmopathy patients, the Clinical Activity Score reached at least 3, the NOSPECS grade reached at least 4, and duration remained under 3 months. Uncontrolled infections, other autoimmune diseases, pregnancy or lactation led to exclusion of patients. RNA transcripts were the template for amplifying TCR beta CDR3 regions. First-round RT-PCR targeting the TCR CDR3 was performed with the HTBI primer set. TCRdb analysed the multiplex PCR reads with MiXCR anew, one entry per CDR3 protein. The profile shows 600,000 or so distinct CDR3 sequences, more than 14% of them singletons. This clonotype was observed many times. The antigen is not known.

The TCR was taken from a woman aged 45-65 years with Graves' ophthalmopathy. The V gene is TRBV11-3, the J gene TRBJ2-2; 10 nucleotides line up with TRBD2. Material for sequencing was blood. The CDR3 region has the DNA TGTGCCAGCAGCTTATCGCCTAGCGGGAGGAACACCGGGGAGCTGTTTTTT. The encoded protein is CASSLSPSGRNTGELFF.